The 9 T cell receptor beta chains given below trace back to one sample, sequenced in a study of cytomegalovirus exposure and HLA in healthy donors. In the PCR, 60 Vbeta and 13 Jbeta primers were used. The table came from immunoSEQ multiplex PCR; TCRdb's copy has only in-frame clones and leaves some out. The sample yields roughly 170,000 clones, roughly 86% seen once. The sequenced material came from PBMCs. The receptor source for this set is a girl aged 10 to 17 in good health and CMV-seropositive.

About this clone itself: This is likely a read error, given that the CDR3 carries no conserved phenylalanine or tryptophan at its end. It is unclear where the CDR3 begins or ends on the DNA, so no DNA is shown, and the CDR3 is as TCRdb lists it. The chain employs TRBV7-3 and TRBJ1-4. The CDR3 contains 10 residues when both ends are counted. CDR1 is SGHTA, CDR2 FQGTGA, per germline. CDR3 region: CASTRSRPRG.

CDR3 in amino acids: CASVDRFYTEAFF. In DNA, the CDR3 is TGTGCCAGCGTAGACAGGTTTTACACTGAAGCTTTCTTT. The chain links TRBV6-1 to TRBJ1-1; D may be TRBD1 (6 bases). The CDR3 contains 13 residues. The V gene lost 8 bases and the J gene lost 3 bases, with 13 bases spanning the gap. Germline loops: CDR1 MNHNS, CDR2 SASEGT.

The rearrangement joins TRBV12-5 to TRBJ1-1, with TRBD1 identical over 9 bases. V lost 3 bases, J lost 4 bases, and 9 bases stayed unmatched. The germline CDR1 and CDR2 sequences are LGHNT and FRNRAP. This CDR3 spans 16 amino acids. DNA of the CDR3: TGTGCTAGTGGTTTCAGACAGGGGGGGAAGAGCACTGAAGCTTTCTTT. It encodes CASGFRQGGKSTEAFF.

This clone was counted once. The chain employs TRBV5-1 and TRBJ1-3; D is uncertain. The germline gives CDR1 SGHRS, CDR2 YFSETQ. The CDR3 has 13 amino acids. V was trimmed by 4 bases and J by 6 bases, leaving 11 bases between them. The CDR3 sequence: CASSPLGENTIYF. In DNA, the CDR3 is TGCGCCAGCAGCCCGCTCGGGGAAAACACCATATATTTT.

This clone was seen only once. The genes are TRBV5-4 and TRBJ2-7; D perhaps matches TRBD2 (6 bases). Germline CDR1 and CDR2: SGHNT and YYREEE (reference sequence). V was shortened by 1 base and J by 1 base, with 15 bases between the two germline ends. The CDR3 consists of 16 residues. As DNA, the CDR3 is TGTGCCAGCAGCTTGATCGGGACTGGGAATTCCTACGAGCAGTACTTC. Amino acids: CASSLIGTGNSYEQYF.

The J gene is TRBJ1-2, the V gene TRBV7-3; 10 nucleotides align to TRBD1. Losses at the gene ends were 5 bases for V and 2 bases for J; bases not matched to a gene: 11. Germline V CDR1 and CDR2: SGHTA, FQGTGA. CDR3 length: 17 amino acids. The CDR3 reads CASSADPGTGENYGYTF. The CDR3 bases are TGTGCCAGCAGCGCCGATCCGGGGACAGGGGAAAACTATGGCTACACCTTC.

V is TRBV10-3 and J is TRBJ1-2, with D unresolved. The CDR3 is 14 residues long. Germline values: CDR1 ENHRY, CDR2 SYGVKD. The V and J ends lost 4 bases and 4 bases respectively, with 13 bases between them. The CDR3 region is CAISALRGPYGYTF. CDR3 sequence (DNA): TGTGCCATCAGTGCCTTAAGAGGCCCCTATGGCTACACCTTC.

The V call is TRBV9, the J call TRBJ1-6; tentatively, D is TRBD1 (6 bases). This CDR3 region has 16 residues. Germline lookup yields CDR1 SGDLS and CDR2 YYNGEE. The V end was cut by 3 bases, the J end by 4 bases, with 14 bases between. The CDR3 region has the DNA TGTGCCAGCAGCGCGTCCGGGACACGGTATAATTCACCCCTCCACTTT. Translating gives CASSASGTRYNSPLHF.

The chain is built from TRBV2 and TRBJ2-5; D ambiguous. Trimming stripped 7 bases from V and 4 bases from J, with 10 bases between. Germline-derived CDR1 and CDR2 are SNHLY and FYNNEI. This CDR3 spans 12 amino acids. In DNA, the CDR3 is TGTGCCAGCACCGGGTTCGGAGAGACCCAGTACTTC. It yields the protein CASTGFGETQYF. Combining the CDR3 with reference TRBV2 and TRBJ2-5 gives the whole variable domain EPEVTQTPSHQVTQMGQEVILRCVPISNHLYFYWYRQILGQKVEFLVSFYNNEISEKSEIFDDQFSVERPDGSNFTLKIRSTKLEDSAMYFCASTGFGETQYFGPGTRLLVL.